This T cell receptor (beta chain) appears in the sequencing data of a study of graft-versus-host responses after intestinal transplantation. Looking at the study overall: Isolated intestinal, liver-intestinal, or multivisceral transplants had been given to the recipients. The recipients all started with anti-thymocyte globulin induction and then took tacrolimus and steroids for around 3 years.

The protocol was immunoSEQ multiplex PCR, while the TCRdb copy is restricted to in-frame clones and leaves out a portion. The table has approximately 81,000 clones, around 90% seen once. In this sample, this clone turned up once. Antigen: not known. Germline assignment: CDR1 SGHAT and CDR2 FQNNGV. V shed 3 bases and J 3 bases; nucleotides not matched to a gene: 3. The CDR3 is made up of 14 amino acids. Study outcomes and limitations: Detected in recipient marrow were GvH clones, some of which were first observed in ileum or blood. Peak GvH clone levels in circulation were associated with early post-transplant HvG declines.

This rearrangement joins TRBV11-2 to TRBJ2-7; 9 bases agree with TRBD1. The receptor's source is a human donor who was the organ donor for an intestinal transplant. Material: unstimulated CD8+ T cells sorted from spleen or lymph node cells, obtained before transplant. The CDR3 is CASSFGTGIYEQYF. CDR3 nucleotide sequence: TGTGCCAGCAGCTTTGGGACAGGGATCTACGAGCAGTACTTC.